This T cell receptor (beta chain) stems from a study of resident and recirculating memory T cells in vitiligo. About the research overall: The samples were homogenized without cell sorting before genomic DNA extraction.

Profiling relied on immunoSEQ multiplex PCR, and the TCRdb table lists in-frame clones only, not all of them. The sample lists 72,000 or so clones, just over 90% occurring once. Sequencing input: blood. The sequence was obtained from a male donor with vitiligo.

CDR3 nucleotide sequence: TGTGCCAGCAGCTTAGGGAGGGTACCACTCCTTCAGCCCCAGCATTTT. This codes for CASSLGRVPLLQPQHF. V and J are TRBV7-8 and TRBJ1-5, with D unclear. Per the germline V gene, CDR1 is SGHVS and CDR2 is FQNEAQ. The V end was cut by 1 base, the J end by 6 bases, with 16 bases between. The CDR3 length is 16 residues.